This T cell receptor (beta chain) was sequenced during a study of technical replicates of blood from a handful of donors. Deletions cut 8 bases from V and 16 bases from J, with 18 bases between. This CDR3 region has 11 residues. Germline lookup yields CDR1 SEHNR and CDR2 FQNEAQ (reference sequence). Generated by immunoSEQ multiplex PCR, the TCRdb table keeps only in-frame clones and is missing some. The repertoire holds under 85,000 clones, with about 96% as singletons. This receptor was identified in a human donor in good health. This chain uses TRBV7-9 with TRBJ2-1, with D maybe TRBD2 (5 bases). Sequencing was carried out using T cells isolated from PBMCs. This CDR3 reads CASGTAGELFF. The CDR3, as DNA: TGTGCCAGCGGAACGGCGGGTGAGCTCTTCTTC. The whole variable domain, filled in from reference TRBV7-9 and TRBJ2-1, reads DTGVSQNPRHKITKRGQNVTFRCDPISEHNRLYWYRQTLGQGPEFLTYFQNEAQLEKSRLLSDRFSAERPKGSFSTLEIQRTEQGDSAMYLCASGTAGELFFGPGTRLTVL.